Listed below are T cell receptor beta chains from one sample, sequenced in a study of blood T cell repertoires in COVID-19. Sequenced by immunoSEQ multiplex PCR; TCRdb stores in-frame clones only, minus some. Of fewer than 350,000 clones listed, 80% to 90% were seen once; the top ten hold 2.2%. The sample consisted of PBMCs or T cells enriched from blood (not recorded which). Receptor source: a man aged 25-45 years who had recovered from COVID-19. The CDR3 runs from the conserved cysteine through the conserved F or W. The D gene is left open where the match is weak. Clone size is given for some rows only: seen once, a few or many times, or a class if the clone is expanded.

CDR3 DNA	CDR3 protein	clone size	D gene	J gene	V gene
TGTGCCAGCAGCTATACAGGGGCCGCAAACACTGAAGCTTTCTTT	CASSYTGAANTEAFF	once	TRBD1	TRBJ1-1	TRBV7-2
TGTGCCAGCAGCTTAGCGGCGGTTCCCTACGAGCAGTACTTC	CASSLAAVPYEQYF	few	.	TRBJ2-7	TRBV7-9
TGTGCCAGCAGCCAAGATAGGGTGGGAGGGAACCATGGCTACACCTTC	CASSQDRVGGNHGYTF	.	.	TRBJ1-2	TRBV3-1/TRBV3-2
TGTGCCAGCAGTGAAGCCGAGAACTATGGCTACACCTTC	CASSEAENYGYTF	.	.	TRBJ1-2	TRBV2
TGTGCCAGCAGTTCCCAACAGGGTATCTCTGAAGCTTTCTTT	CASSSQQGISEAFF	.	.	TRBJ1-1	TRBV27
TGTGCCAGCAGCCAAGGGGGACAGGGAAATTCACCCCTCCACTTT	CASSQGGQGNSPLHF	.	TRBD1	TRBJ1-6	TRBV3-1/TRBV3-2
TGTGCCAGCTCACAGCAGGGGCTGGATACGCAGTATTTT	CASSQQGLDTQYF	.	.	TRBJ2-3	TRBV18
TGTGCCAGCAGGGACAGGGGGAATTCACCCCTCCACTTT	CASRDRGNSPLHF	.	TRBD1	TRBJ1-6	TRBV6-5
TGTGCCAGCAGCTTCAACCGGGACACCCCCTACAATGAGCAGTTCTTC	CASSFNRDTPYNEQFF	.	.	TRBJ2-1	TRBV5-5
TGTGCCAGCAGCTCAAACTGGGAGCAGTACTTC	CASSSNWEQYF	.	.	TRBJ2-7	TRBV11-2
TGTGCCAGTAGTTCCCTGACAGGGGGGTTTCAGCCCCAGCATTTT	CASSSLTGGFQPQHF	.	TRBD1	TRBJ1-5	TRBV19
TGTGCCAGTAGTTTCAGACTCACCGGGGAGCTGTTTTTT	CASSFRLTGELFF	.	.	TRBJ2-2	TRBV19
TGTGCCATCAGTGGGCAGATCGGGGAGACCCAGTACTTC	CAISGQIGETQYF	.	.	TRBJ2-5	TRBV10-3
TGTGCCAGCAGTGAACTGTACAGCTTTAGCAATCAGCCCCAGCATTTT	CASSELYSFSNQPQHF	.	.	TRBJ1-5	TRBV6-1
TGTGCCAGTAGGGTTACAGCGGGATTCACAGATACGCAGTATTTT	CASRVTAGFTDTQYF	.	TRBD2	TRBJ2-3	TRBV19
TGTGCCTGGAGTGTACAAGGGGACAATCAGCCCCAGCATTTT	CAWSVQGDNQPQHF	.	.	TRBJ1-5	TRBV30
TGTGCCAGCAGTGACAGGGTGGGCACAGATACGCAGTATTTT	CASSDRVGTDTQYF	.	.	TRBJ2-3	TRBV2
TGTGCCAGCAGGTTTCGACTAGCGGGGGCCTACGAGCAGTACTTC	CASRFRLAGAYEQYF	.	TRBD2	TRBJ2-7	TRBV7-2